The 21 T cell receptor beta chains presented below share a single source sample, sequenced in a study of T cell changes during pregnancy in multiple sclerosis (dated by TCRdb to the late 2010s). The library was produced with the immunoSEQ multiplex PCR assay. Here the immuneACCESS table is served through TCRdb, limited to in-frame sequences with V and J called. Missing clones are a known gap in these copies; in checked studies unresolved V genes cover under half, and the rest lacks a known reason. The table for this sample lists 100,000 or so clones; about 91% of them were counted only once. The ten largest account for over 3% of the sample. The specimen comprised peripheral blood, sampled in the second trimester of pregnancy. These receptors were taken from a female donor with multiple sclerosis, enrolled in a pregnancy study.

J is TRBJ2-2 and V is TRBV14; D call uncertain. Germline CDR1 SGHDN, CDR2 FVKESK. This CDR3 contains 13 residues. V was shortened by 2 bases and J by 1 base, with 2 bases between the two germline ends. CDR3 in DNA: TGTGCCAGCAGCCAACAGAACACCGGGGAGCTGTTTTTT. This encodes CASSQQNTGELFF.

The gene calls are TRBV27 and TRBJ2-7; TRBD1 aligns across 9 bases. CDR3 size: 19 residues. V gave up 5 bases and J gave up 1 base; unmatched junction bases: 18. Germline loops: CDR1 MNHEY, CDR2 SMNVEV (reference sequence). The CDR3: CASSPGQGLRRVASYEQYF. The CDR3 bases are TGTGCCAGCAGTCCCGGACAGGGGCTTCGGCGGGTTGCGTCCTACGAGCAGTACTTC.

The rearrangement joins TRBV6-5 to TRBJ1-2; 11 nucleotides match TRBD1. The CDR3 totals 14 residues. V was clipped by 6 bases and J by 6 bases; unmatched bases: 6. Germline loops: CDR1 MNHEY, CDR2 SVGAGI. This CDR3 reads CASSPDRGRNGYTF. For the CDR3, the DNA is TGTGCCAGCAGCCCGGACAGGGGGCGTAATGGCTACACCTTC.

The V and J genes are TRBV7-2 and TRBJ2-3; 7 positions agree with TRBD2. The CDR3 is 16 residues long. V lost 1 base and J lost 2; bases outside the gene matches: 6. CDR1 SGHTA and CDR2 FQGNSA come from the germline V gene. CDR3 sequence: CASSLVSGTITDTQYF. The DNA of the CDR3 is TGTGCCAGCAGCTTAGTCAGCGGGACCATCACAGATACGCAGTATTTT.

The chain carries TRBV6-6 and TRBJ2-4, with a weak D call TRBD1 (6 bases). Germline V CDR1 and CDR2: MNHNY, SVGAGI (reference sequence). The CDR3 has 16 residues. Trimming took off 1 base at V and 1 base at J, with 11 bases between the two ends. The CDR3 spells CASSYLQGFAKNIQYF. The CDR3 region has the DNA TGTGCCAGCAGTTACTTACAGGGATTCGCCAAAAACATTCAGTACTTC.

The chain carries TRBV11-3 and TRBJ2-1; 11 bases match TRBD2. This CDR3 contains 16 residues. J was trimmed by 6 bases and V by 1 base; bases with no gene match: 5. The V gene's germline CDR1 is SGHNT and CDR2 YENEEA. The CDR3, as DNA: TGTGCCAGCAGCTTAGCGACTAGCGGGATCCCCAATGAGCAGTTCTTC. It encodes CASSLATSGIPNEQFF.

The rearrangement links TRBV4-3 to TRBJ1-1; 7 nucleotides agree with TRBD1. This CDR3 has 15 amino acids. Trimming took 1 base from V and 1 from J; bases not matched to a gene: 3. Germline CDR1 and CDR2: LGHNA and YSLEER. Here the CDR3 DNA reads TGCGCCAGCAGCCAAGCAACAGGGGCGAACACTGAAGCTTTCTTT. Its translation is CASSQATGANTEAFF.

This clone was seen only a few times. V is TRBV7-2 and J is TRBJ1-5, with D unresolved. The CDR3 extends over 14 amino acids. The V end lost 2 bases, the J end lost 3 bases, and 8 bases lay between the germline ends. CDR1 is SGHTA and CDR2 is FQGNSA in the germline V gene. CDR3 in amino acids: CASSLHSFNQPQHF. As DNA, the CDR3 is TGTGCCAGCAGCTTACACAGCTTCAATCAGCCCCAGCATTTT.

This clone was found once. This rearrangement joins TRBV9 to TRBJ2-3; 8 bases map to TRBD2. CDR3 length: 16 amino acids. Germline V CDR1 and CDR2: SGDLS, YYNGEE. The ends lost 1 base at V and 6 bases at J; junction bases unmatched: 10. CDR3 in DNA: TGTGCCAGCAGCGTACTGGGTAGCGGGGCTGGGGATACGCAGTATTTT. The encoded protein is CASSVLGSGAGDTQYF.

This clone was observed a single time. The chain couples TRBV6-6 to TRBJ2-7, with 8 nucleotides matching TRBD2. V lost 9 bases, J lost 2 bases, and 15 bases stayed unmatched. The germline gives CDR1 MNHNY, CDR2 SVGAGI (reference sequence). The CDR3 covers 16 residues. Here the CDR3 DNA reads TGTGCCAGTTCACGGGGGAGCGGGAGCACCACCTACGAGCAGTACTTC. It yields the protein CASSRGSGSTTYEQYF.

CDR3 sequence: CSVESGGIYNEQFF. The CDR3 nucleotides read TGCAGCGTTGAGAGCGGGGGCATTTACAATGAGCAGTTCTTC. V and J are TRBV29-1 and TRBJ2-1, with 8 positions matching TRBD2. Germline CDR1 SQVTM, CDR2 ANQGSEA. The CDR3 consists of 14 residues. V shed 3 bases, J shed 4 bases, and the junction held 5 bases outside the gene matches.

As for this clone: A junction end diverges from the germline sequence, so it may reflect a read error. Here the CDR3 DNA reads TGTGCCAGCAGCCTAACGAGAGATACGCAGTATTTT. This encodes CASSLTRDTQYF. This chain joins TRBV7-3 and TRBJ2-3; no clear D. Germline V gene lookup returns CDR1 SGHTA and CDR2 FQGTGA. This CDR3 contains 12 residues.

The J gene is TRBJ1-1, the V gene TRBV11-2, with TRBD1 identical over 8 bases. Trimming cost V 4 bases and J 3 bases; bases outside gene matches: 7. There are 15 residues in the CDR3. Germline assignment: CDR1 SGHAT and CDR2 FQNNGV. The CDR3 loop reads CASSSFRGPHTEAFF. CDR3 bases: TGTGCCAGCAGCTCTTTCAGGGGGCCTCACACTGAAGCTTTCTTT. Together with reference TRBV11-2 and TRBJ1-1, the CDR3 gives the full variable domain: EAGVAQSPRYKIIEKRQSVAFWCNPISGHATLYWYQQILGQGPKLLIQFQNNGVVDDSQLPKDRFSAERLKGVDSTLKIQPAKLEDSAVYLCASSSFRGPHTEAFFGQGTRLTVV.

The chain recombines TRBV7-8 with TRBJ1-3, with D perhaps matching TRBD1 (6 bases). V was clipped by 5 bases and J by 0 bases, with 20 bases between them. CDR1 is SGHVS, CDR2 FQNEAQ, per germline. The CDR3 covers 18 residues. The CDR3 loop is CASSGFRGQGTSGNTIYF. DNA for the CDR3: TGTGCCAGCAGCGGATTCCGTGGTCAGGGGACCTCTGGAAACACCATATATTTT.

The chain uses TRBV5-8 and TRBJ2-3; 10 nucleotides line up with TRBD2. The J segment lost 2 bases and the V segment lost 4 bases, leaving 4 bases of the junction unmatched. The CDR3 spans 15 residues. The V gene's germline CDR1 is SGHTS and CDR2 YDEGEE. The CDR3 reads CASSLLAGATDTQYF. The CDR3 bases are TGTGCCAGCAGCCTGCTAGCGGGAGCCACAGATACGCAGTATTTT.

This chain links TRBV27 with TRBJ1-2; possibly TRBD1 for D (6 bases). Per the germline V gene, CDR1 is MNHEY and CDR2 is SMNVEV (reference sequence). CDR3 length: 14 amino acids. V was cut by 7 bases and J by 5 bases, with 17 bases left in between. CDR3 sequence (DNA): TGTGCCAGCACCAGACTGGACAGCCCATATGGCTACACCTTC. Translated: CASTRLDSPYGYTF.

The chain has TRBV29-1 and TRBJ1-5; D is uncertain. Germline V gene sequence: CDR1 SQVTM, CDR2 ANQGSEA. V lost 5 bases to trimming and J lost 3 bases, with 8 bases between them. The CDR3 is 12 residues long. DNA of the CDR3: TGCAGCGTTATTAGCGACAATCAGCCCCAGCATTTT. As protein: CSVISDNQPQHF. The full variable domain, completed using reference TRBV29-1 and TRBJ1-5, is SAVISQKPSRDICQRGTSLTIQCQVDSQVTMMFWYRQQPGQSLTLIATANQGSEATYESGFVIDKFPISRPNLTFSTLTVSNMSPEDSSIYLCSVISDNQPQHFGDGTRLSIL.

This chain joins TRBV13 and TRBJ2-7; 10 bases align to TRBD2. This CDR3 contains 14 residues. The germline gives CDR1 PRHDT, CDR2 FYEKMQ (reference sequence). Germline trimming cut 5 bases from V and 1 base from J; bases unmatched to any gene: 2. DNA for the CDR3: TGTGCCAGCAGCCCTAGCGGGGGTTCCTACGAGCAGTACTTC. Translation: CASSPSGGSYEQYF. The complete variable domain, with remaining parts taken from reference TRBV13 and TRBJ2-7, reads AAGVIQSPRHLIKEKRETATLKCYPIPRHDTVYWYQQGPGQDPQFLISFYEKMQSDKGSIPDRFSAQQFSDYHSELNMSSLELGDSALYFCASSPSGGSYEQYFGPGTRLTVT.

The chain links TRBV27 to TRBJ2-5; TRBD1 matches 7 bases. Trimming took 5 bases from V and 4 from J; bases not matched to a gene: 7. Germline CDR1 and CDR2: MNHEY and SMNVEV (reference sequence). This CDR3 region has 14 residues. The CDR3 is CASSVTGQRETQYF. The CDR3 DNA reads TGTGCCAGCAGTGTGACAGGGCAAAGAGAGACCCAGTACTTC.

The genes are TRBV28 and TRBJ1-5, with D perhaps matching TRBD1 (6 bases). Trimming took off 8 bases at V and 7 bases at J, with 21 bases between the two ends. The CDR3 totals 15 residues. Germline V gene data show CDR1 as MDHEN and CDR2 as SYDVKM. CDR3 coding DNA: TGTGCCAGCCACCCGGGGGGGGCAGGCGTGCAGCCCCAGCATTTT. Protein sequence: CASHPGGAGVQPQHF.

The chain combines TRBV13 with TRBJ2-7; 7 nucleotides align to TRBD2. Germline-derived CDR1 and CDR2 are PRHDT and FYEKMQ (reference sequence). There are 15 residues in the CDR3. Trimming cost V 4 bases and J 3 bases; bases outside gene matches: 9. The CDR3 DNA reads TGTGCCAGCAGCTCCGGGGGAGGGTCTTTCTACGAGCAGTACTTC. Protein product: CASSSGGGSFYEQYF. The entire variable domain, with the rest obtained from reference TRBV13 and TRBJ2-7, is as follows: AAGVIQSPRHLIKEKRETATLKCYPIPRHDTVYWYQQGPGQDPQFLISFYEKMQSDKGSIPDRFSAQQFSDYHSELNMSSLELGDSALYFCASSSGGGSFYEQYFGPGTRLTVT.